What follows are 12 T cell receptor beta chains derived from one specimen sequenced in a study of cytomegalovirus exposure and HLA in healthy donors. The PCR had 60 Vbeta and 13 Jbeta primers. Some clones are missing from TCRdb's copy, which holds only in-frame ones; the method was immunoSEQ multiplex PCR. The sample lists about 140,000 clones, over 75% seen once, with 0.45% to 0.55% in the top ten. Sequenced: PBMCs. These TCRs come from a woman between 40 and 55 years old in good health and CMV-seronegative.

J is TRBJ1-5 and V is TRBV6-6; D is ambiguous. This CDR3 is built from 13 residues. The V and J ends lost 0 bases and 5 bases respectively, with 5 bases between them. Germline V gene lookup returns CDR1 MNHNY and CDR2 SVGAGI (reference sequence). CDR3 in amino acids: CASSYSRDQPQHF. CDR3 sequence (DNA): TGTGCCAGCAGTTACTCGAGGGATCAGCCCCAGCATTTT.

The rearrangement uses TRBV6-1 and TRBJ2-7; TRBD2 matches 11 bases. CDR1 MNHNS and CDR2 SASEGT come from the germline V gene. This CDR3 is built from 16 residues. The J segment lost 2 bases and the V segment lost 0 bases, leaving 3 bases of the junction unmatched. CDR3 loop: CASSEAGTSGTYEQYF. CDR3 DNA: TGTGCCAGCAGTGAAGCGGGGACTAGCGGTACCTACGAGCAGTACTTC.

V gene TRBV6-5 combines with J gene TRBJ2-3; TRBD2 matches 12 bases. J was trimmed by 4 bases and V by 6 bases; bases with no gene match: 5. Germline CDR1 and CDR2: MNHEY and SVGAGI. The CDR3 has 15 amino acids. In DNA form, the CDR3 reads TGTGCCAGCAGAATGACTAGCGGGAGTTCAGATACGCAGTATTTT. Its protein product is CASRMTSGSSDTQYF.

The J gene is TRBJ2-1, the V gene TRBV28, with TRBD2 identical over 7 bases. The CDR3 length is 12 residues. Trimming removed 5 bases from V and 10 bases from J; junction bases left unmatched: 5. The germline V gene encodes CDR1 MDHEN and CDR2 SYDVKM. The CDR3 sequence: CASSTTSVEQFF. CDR3 sequence (DNA): TGTGCCAGCAGTACAACTAGCGTCGAGCAGTTCTTC.

The CDR3 DNA sequence: TGTGCCAGCAGACGGGCAGGGAAGAACACTGAAGCTTTCTTT. As protein: CASRRAGKNTEAFF. V usage is TRBV11-3 and J usage is TRBJ1-1, with a tentative D call TRBD1 (5 bases). Germline CDR1 is SGHNT and CDR2 is YENEEA. V was clipped by 6 bases and J by 1 base, with 12 bases between them. The CDR3 runs 14 residues.

V usage is TRBV5-5 and J usage is TRBJ2-7; 13 bases map to TRBD2. V lost 4 bases and J lost 5; bases outside the gene matches: 15. The CDR3 consists of 18 residues. Germline CDR1 and CDR2: SGHKS and YYEKEE (reference sequence). The chain's CDR3 is CASSVGAPGTSGNHEQYF. DNA for the CDR3: TGTGCCAGCAGCGTCGGGGCCCCCGGGACTAGCGGGAACCACGAGCAGTACTTC. Based on the CDR3 plus reference TRBV5-5 and TRBJ2-7, the full variable domain is DAGVTQSPTHLIKTRGQQVTLRCSPISGHKSVSWYQQVLGQGPQFIFQYYEKEERGRGNFPDRFSARQFPNYSSELNVNALLLGDSALYLCASSVGAPGTSGNHEQYFGPGTRLTVT.

V usage is TRBV5-4 and J usage is TRBJ2-3, with 8 bases lining up with TRBD2. V lost 1 base to trimming and J lost 5 bases; unmatched junction nucleotides: 9. Germline V gene lookup returns CDR1 SGHNT and CDR2 YYREEE (reference sequence). The CDR3 extends over 16 amino acids. CDR3 DNA: TGTGCCAGCAGCTTGAAGGCGGGAGGTGGTGGAGATACGCAGTATTTT. It yields the protein CASSLKAGGGGDTQYF.

This CDR3 reads CASSLGFTYNEQFF. CDR3 in DNA: TGTGCCAGCTCACTTGGTTTCACCTACAATGAGCAGTTCTTC. The V gene is TRBV6-1, the J gene TRBJ2-1; D gene uncertain. Trimming left V 8 bases short and J 2 bases short, with 13 bases between. The germline CDR1 and CDR2 sequences are MNHNS and SASEGT. There are 14 residues in the CDR3.

This clone was seen once. The chain is built from TRBV28 and TRBJ1-5, with TRBD1 matching 9 bases. The germline V gene encodes CDR1 MDHEN and CDR2 SYDVKM. With V trimmed by 6 bases and J by 4 bases, 13 bases remained unmatched. The CDR3 length is 17 residues. As DNA, the CDR3 is TGTGCCAGCAGAACAGGGGGCGCGATAGGGGGTAATCAGCCCCAGCATTTT. This gives the protein CASRTGGAIGGNQPQHF.

This rearrangement joins TRBV19 to TRBJ1-5; 10 bases fit TRBD1. This CDR3 has 13 residues. CDR1 is LNHDA and CDR2 is SQIVND in the germline V gene (reference sequence). The trim removed 9 bases at V and 7 bases at J, leaving 6 bases unmatched. CDR3 sequence: CASAGTGEQPQHF. DNA for the CDR3: TGTGCCAGCGCCGGGACAGGGGAACAGCCCCAGCATTTT.

The chain links TRBV6-1 to TRBJ1-1; D ambiguous. From germline, CDR1 is MNHNS and CDR2 SASEGT. This CDR3 has 14 residues. V lost 2 bases to trimming and J lost 3 bases, with 10 bases between them. DNA for the CDR3: TGTGCCAGCAGTGAAATCCCGGTGGACACTGAAGCTTTCTTT. It translates to CASSEIPVDTEAFF.

The chain links TRBV5-1 to TRBJ2-2, with 8 bases that match TRBD2. The CDR3 runs to 17 residues. The ends lost 0 bases at V and 7 bases at J; junction bases unmatched: 11. Germline V gene lookup returns CDR1 SGHRS and CDR2 YFSETQ. Here the CDR3 DNA reads TGCGCCAGCAGCTTGGATCCCCTAGCGGGTGAGGGCGGGGAGCTGTTTTTT. Translation: CASSLDPLAGEGGELFF.